These 7 T cell receptor beta chains share one sample of origin, sequenced in a study of blood T cell repertoires in COVID-19. Libraries were prepared by immunoSEQ multiplex PCR; TCRdb keeps only in-frame clonotypes and omits some of them. The top ten hold roughly 5% of the sample, which has about 100,000 clones, roughly four fifths seen once. Sequencing was done on a sample of peripheral blood. These receptors came from a man in his 60s with acute or convalescent COVID-19.

A few counts support this clone. The V call is TRBV29-1, the J call TRBJ1-1, with D perhaps TRBD1 (5 bases). The V gene's germline CDR1 is SQVTM and CDR2 ANQGSEA. With 5 bases removed from V and 1 base from J, the gap between germline ends came to 11 bases. CDR3 length: 13 amino acids. CDR3: CSVRPGGNTEAFF. Written as DNA, the CDR3 is TGCAGCGTTCGGCCGGGGGGGAACACTGAAGCTTTCTTT.

The chain is built from TRBV6-5 and TRBJ1-3; D remains unclear. Germline V gives CDR1 MNHEY, CDR2 SVGAGI. Trimming took off 6 bases at V and 4 bases at J, with 10 bases between the two ends. This CDR3 is 13 amino acids long. CDR3 protein: CASSLEKGNTIYF. The DNA for the CDR3 is TGTGCCAGCAGCCTAGAGAAGGGAAACACCATATATTTT.

The gene calls are TRBV19 and TRBJ1-2, with 7 bases matching TRBD1. V lost 1 base to trimming and J lost 6 bases; unmatched junction nucleotides: 2. The CDR3 length is 13 residues. Germline V gene data show CDR1 as LNHDA and CDR2 as SQIVND (reference sequence). The CDR3 sequence is CASSIAQGDGYTF. For the CDR3, the DNA is TGTGCCAGTAGTATAGCTCAGGGGGATGGCTACACCTTC.

This chain connects TRBV5-5 to TRBJ1-2; 8 bases map to TRBD1. The CDR3 length is 15 residues. The trim removed 4 bases at V and 0 bases at J, leaving 5 bases unmatched. The germline gives CDR1 SGHKS, CDR2 YYEKEE (reference sequence). The CDR3 loop reads CASSNQGASNYGYTF. The CDR3 DNA reads as TGTGCCAGCAGCAACCAGGGGGCCTCTAACTATGGCTACACCTTC. The full variable domain, in which reference TRBV5-5 and TRBJ1-2 provide the parts outside the CDR3, is DAGVTQSPTHLIKTRGQQVTLRCSPISGHKSVSWYQQVLGQGPQFIFQYYEKEERGRGNFPDRFSARQFPNYSSELNVNALLLGDSALYLCASSNQGASNYGYTFGSGTRLTVV.

This clone came up once. The chain couples TRBV27 to TRBJ2-1; 8 bases match TRBD1. Germline CDR1 MNHEY, CDR2 SMNVEV (reference sequence). V trimming: 4 bases; J trimming: 4 bases; junction bases outside the gene matches: 3. The CDR3 is 14 amino acids. Here the CDR3 reads CASSWGQEYNEQFF. CDR3 DNA: TGTGCCAGCAGTTGGGGACAGGAGTACAATGAGCAGTTCTTC.

The J gene is TRBJ2-3, the V gene TRBV9; 10 nucleotides align to TRBD2. The CDR3 totals 16 residues. Trimming at V came to 0 bases and at J to 5 bases, leaving 6 bases not matched to a gene. Per the germline V gene, CDR1 is SGDLS and CDR2 is YYNGEE. DNA for the CDR3: TGTGCCAGCAGCGTAGCTCCAGCGGGGGGGCAAGATACGCAGTATTTT. Translation gives CASSVAPAGGQDTQYF.

The chain links TRBV27 to TRBJ2-7; 10 nucleotides align to TRBD2. Germline CDR1 and CDR2: MNHEY and SMNVEV (reference sequence). CDR3 size: 16 residues. V shed 5 bases, J shed 7 bases, and the junction held 14 bases outside the gene matches. DNA of the CDR3: TGTGCCAGCAGTCAGGCTATAGCGGGAGGCCAGAGGGAGCAGTACTTC. Amino acid sequence: CASSQAIAGGQREQYF.